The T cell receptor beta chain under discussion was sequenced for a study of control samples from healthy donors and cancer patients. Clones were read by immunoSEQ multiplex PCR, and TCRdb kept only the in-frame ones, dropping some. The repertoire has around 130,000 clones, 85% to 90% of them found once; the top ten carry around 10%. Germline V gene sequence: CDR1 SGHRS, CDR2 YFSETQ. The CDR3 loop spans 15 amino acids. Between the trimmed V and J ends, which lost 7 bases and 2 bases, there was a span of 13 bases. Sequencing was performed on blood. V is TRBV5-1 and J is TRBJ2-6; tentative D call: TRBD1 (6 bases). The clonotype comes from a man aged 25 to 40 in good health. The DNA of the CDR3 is TGCGCCAGCCGACCTACAGGGACTGGGGCCAACGTCCTGACTTTC. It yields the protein CASRPTGTGANVLTF.